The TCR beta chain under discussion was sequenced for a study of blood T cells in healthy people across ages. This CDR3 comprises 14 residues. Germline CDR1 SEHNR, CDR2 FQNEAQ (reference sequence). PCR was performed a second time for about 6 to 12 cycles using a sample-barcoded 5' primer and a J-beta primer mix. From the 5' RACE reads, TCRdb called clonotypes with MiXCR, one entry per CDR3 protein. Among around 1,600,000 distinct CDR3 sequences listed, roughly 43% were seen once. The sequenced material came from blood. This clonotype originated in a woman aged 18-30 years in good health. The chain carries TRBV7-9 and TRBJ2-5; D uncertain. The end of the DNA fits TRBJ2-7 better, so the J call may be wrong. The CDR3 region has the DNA TGTGCCAGCAGCTCGCCCCGCAGAGACTACGAGCAGTACTTC. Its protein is CASSSPRRDYEQYF.